This T cell receptor (beta chain) was identified in a study of blood T cell repertoires in COVID-19. Profiled with immunoSEQ multiplex PCR; TCRdb holds only in-frame clones, not every one. Here the sample spans some 150,000 clones, approximately 80% being singletons. Specimen: peripheral blood. The source of this sequence is a woman between 50 and 59 years old with acute or convalescent COVID-19.

CDR3 amino acids: CASSPLGGFDTEAFF. CDR3 in DNA: TGTGCCAGCAGCCCCCTTGGGGGCTTTGACACTGAAGCTTTCTTT. J is TRBJ1-1 and V is TRBV7-3; D possibly corresponds to TRBD1 (6 bases). The V gene's germline CDR1 is SGHTA and CDR2 FQGTGA. The CDR3 sequence is 15 residues long. V was clipped by 5 bases and J by 3 bases, with 16 bases between them.